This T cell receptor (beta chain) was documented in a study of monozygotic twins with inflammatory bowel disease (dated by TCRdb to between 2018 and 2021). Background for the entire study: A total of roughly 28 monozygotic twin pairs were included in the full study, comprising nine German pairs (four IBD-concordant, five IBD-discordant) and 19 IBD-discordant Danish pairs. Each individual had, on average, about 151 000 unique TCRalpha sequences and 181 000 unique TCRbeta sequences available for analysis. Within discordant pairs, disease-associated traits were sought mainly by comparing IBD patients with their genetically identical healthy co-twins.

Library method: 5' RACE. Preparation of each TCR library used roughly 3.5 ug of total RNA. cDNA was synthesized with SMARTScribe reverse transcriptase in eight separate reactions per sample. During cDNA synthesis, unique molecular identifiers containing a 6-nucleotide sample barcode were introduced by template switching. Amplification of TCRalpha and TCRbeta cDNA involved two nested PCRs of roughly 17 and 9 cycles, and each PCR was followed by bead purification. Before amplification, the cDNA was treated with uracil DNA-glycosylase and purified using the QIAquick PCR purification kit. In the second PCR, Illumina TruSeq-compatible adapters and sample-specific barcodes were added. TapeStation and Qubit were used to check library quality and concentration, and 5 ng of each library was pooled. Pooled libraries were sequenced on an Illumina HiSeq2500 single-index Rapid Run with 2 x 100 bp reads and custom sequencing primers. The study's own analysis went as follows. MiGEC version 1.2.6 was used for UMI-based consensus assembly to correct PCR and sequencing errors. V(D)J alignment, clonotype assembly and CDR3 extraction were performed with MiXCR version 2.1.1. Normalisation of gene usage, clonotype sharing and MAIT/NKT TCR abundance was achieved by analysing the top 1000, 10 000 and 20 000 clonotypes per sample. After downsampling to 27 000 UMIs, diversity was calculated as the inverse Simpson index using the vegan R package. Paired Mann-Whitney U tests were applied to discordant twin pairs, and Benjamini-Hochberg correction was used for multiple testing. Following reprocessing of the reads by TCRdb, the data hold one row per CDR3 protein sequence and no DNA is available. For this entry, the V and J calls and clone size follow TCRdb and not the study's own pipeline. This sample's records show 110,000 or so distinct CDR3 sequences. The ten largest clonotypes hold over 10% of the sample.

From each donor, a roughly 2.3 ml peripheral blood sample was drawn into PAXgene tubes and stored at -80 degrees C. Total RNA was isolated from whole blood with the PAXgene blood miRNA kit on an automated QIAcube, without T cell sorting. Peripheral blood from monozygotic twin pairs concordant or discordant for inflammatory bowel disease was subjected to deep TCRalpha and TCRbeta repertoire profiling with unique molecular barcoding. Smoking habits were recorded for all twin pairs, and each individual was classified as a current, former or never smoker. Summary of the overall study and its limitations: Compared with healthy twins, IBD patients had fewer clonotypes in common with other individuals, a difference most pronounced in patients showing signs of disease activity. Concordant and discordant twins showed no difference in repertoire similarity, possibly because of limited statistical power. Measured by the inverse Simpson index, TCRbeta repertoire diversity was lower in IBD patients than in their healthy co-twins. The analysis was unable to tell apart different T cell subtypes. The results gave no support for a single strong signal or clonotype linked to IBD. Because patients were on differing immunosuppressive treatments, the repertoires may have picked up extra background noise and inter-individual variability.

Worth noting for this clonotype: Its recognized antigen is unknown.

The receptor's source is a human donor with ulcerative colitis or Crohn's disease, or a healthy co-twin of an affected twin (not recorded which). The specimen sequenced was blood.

The CDR3 reads as follows: CSARDGERGQFF. Recombination linked TRBV20-1 to TRBJ2-1; TCRdb proposes TRBD1, but this gene call is untestable without DNA. Sequences DFQATT (CDR1) and SNEGSKA (CDR2) are obtained from the germline V gene (reference sequence). The cysteine opens and the phenylalanine closes a CDR3 of 12 amino acids. Only the protein sequence is given.